This T cell receptor beta chain appears in the sequencing data of a study of T-cell reconstitution after alpha-beta-depleted transplantation in children. The authors prepared the TCRbeta library with unique molecular identifiers. TCRdb recomputed calls from the PCR reads with MiXCR, one row per CDR3 protein. The table shows around 380,000 distinct CDR3 sequences, with roughly 11% occurring only once. The CDR3 covers 11 residues. V gave up 7 bases and J gave up 7 bases, with 13 bases separating them. Germline V CDR1 and CDR2: DFQATT, SNEGSKA (reference sequence). The table lists this clonotype with a few counts.

This specimen was PBMCs from the stem cell graft donor, taken from the stem cell graft. The clonotype comes from a human donor who donated a stem cell graft to a child with acute myeloid leukemia. V and J are TRBV20-1 and TRBJ1-1; possibly TRBD1 for D (5 bases). The CDR3 sequence: CSEPGPYEAFF. The CDR3 DNA is TGCAGTGAACCGGGACCGTATGAAGCTTTCTTT.